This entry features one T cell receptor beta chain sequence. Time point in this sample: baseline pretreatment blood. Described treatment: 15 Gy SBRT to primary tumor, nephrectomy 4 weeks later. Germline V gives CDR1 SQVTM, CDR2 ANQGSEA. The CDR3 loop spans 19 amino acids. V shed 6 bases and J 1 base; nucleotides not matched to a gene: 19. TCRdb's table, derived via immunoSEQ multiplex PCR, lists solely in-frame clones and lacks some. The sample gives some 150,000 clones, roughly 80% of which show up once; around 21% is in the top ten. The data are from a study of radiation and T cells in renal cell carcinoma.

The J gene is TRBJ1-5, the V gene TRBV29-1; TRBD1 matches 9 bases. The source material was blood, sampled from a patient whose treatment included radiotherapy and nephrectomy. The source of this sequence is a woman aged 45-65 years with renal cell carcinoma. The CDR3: CSVDTIRDRVFRSNQPQHF. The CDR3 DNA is TGCAGCGTAGATACAATTCGGGACAGGGTGTTTCGCAGCAATCAGCCCCAGCATTTT.